Listed below are T cell receptor beta chains from one sample, sequenced in a study of cytotoxic CD8 clonotypes in ibrutinib-treated CLL. Profiled with immunoSEQ multiplex PCR; TCRdb holds only in-frame clones, not every one. In the table there are roughly 170,000 clones, approximately 84% of which are singletons. The sequences come from PBMCs, collected after 24 months of ibrutinib treatment. Receptors were obtained from a human donor with chronic lymphocytic leukemia. CDR3s include the opening cysteine and the closing phenylalanine or tryptophan. Part of the rows lack a size; the others show once, few, many or a class for expanded clones.

TRBJ2-7,.,TRBV29-1,CSAEAGTGSYEQYF
TRBJ1-5,.,TRBV5-1,CASSLTGGVNQPQHF
TRBJ2-3,.,TRBV29-1,CSVDRGGTASSTQYF
TRBJ1-2,.,TRBV6-5,CASSYSGADYGYTF
TRBJ2-2,few,TRBV9,CASSSWGNTGELFF
TRBJ2-3,few,TRBV4-3,CASSQVWASGRARTDTQYF
TRBJ2-3,.,TRBV30,CAWSTNVRTDTQYF
TRBJ2-2,.,TRBV27,CASRGTSGAGGAGELFF
TRBJ2-7,.,TRBV30,CAWSPDGTYEQYF
TRBJ1-5,.,TRBV7-2,CASSRRQGGNQPQHF
TRBJ1-1,.,TRBV7-9,CASSSATGNTEAFF
TRBJ2-1,once,TRBV27,CASSFTLNEQFF
TRBJ2-1,.,TRBV7-8,CASSLVSNRGEQFF
TRBJ1-2,.,TRBV5-1,CASSQQTGSANYGYTF
TRBJ1-2,.,TRBV7-2,CASSLNGKPPGYTF
TRBJ1-1,once,TRBV5-4,CASSLISGGDTEAFF
TRBJ2-7,.,TRBV2,CASSRFGAGGTYEQYF
TRBJ1-2,.,TRBV7-9,CASSQLSYEGSYGYTF
TRBJ2-1,once,TRBV6-5,CASSYSGQTYNEQFF
TRBJ1-2,.,TRBV5-1,CASSPAQGIFYGYTF
TRBJ1-6,.,TRBV9,CASSPRDREHSPLHF
TRBJ2-1,.,TRBV5-1,CASSRAGRGYLAYNEQFF
TRBJ2-1,.,TRBV7-9,CASSLAPSGGQNEQFF
TRBJ1-5,.,TRBV7-2,CASSFALRGNQPQHF
TRBJ1-1,.,TRBV18,CASSPAQRTEAFF
TRBJ2-6,.,TRBV5-1,CASSLGPASGANVLTF
TRBJ1-2,.,TRBV5-4,CASSWMGGGTDGYTF
TRBJ1-2,.,TRBV7-9,CASSLGYTF
TRBJ1-2,.,TRBV5-1,CASSLGDWGGYTF
TRBJ2-5,once,TRBV2,CASSEGLAGVETQYF
TRBJ1-3,few,TRBV7-9,CASSLTSGNTIYF
TRBJ2-4,.,TRBV5-1,CASSLSDSNNIQYF
TRBJ2-2,.,TRBV18,CASSRTSGAGELFF
TRBJ1-6,.,TRBV5-1,CASSGGRSSSYNSPLHF
TRBJ1-1,.,TRBV7-9,CASSSGGRGNTEAFF
TRBJ1-1,.,TRBV13,CASSPGLSTEAFF
TRBJ1-5,few,TRBV6-6,CASSYRGGSNQPQHF
TRBJ1-5,.,TRBV29-1,CSARQGMEQPQHF
TRBJ2-7,.,TRBV6-5,CASSTPLEQYF
TRBJ2-3,few,TRBV5-4,CASSWGLAGGPTDTQYF